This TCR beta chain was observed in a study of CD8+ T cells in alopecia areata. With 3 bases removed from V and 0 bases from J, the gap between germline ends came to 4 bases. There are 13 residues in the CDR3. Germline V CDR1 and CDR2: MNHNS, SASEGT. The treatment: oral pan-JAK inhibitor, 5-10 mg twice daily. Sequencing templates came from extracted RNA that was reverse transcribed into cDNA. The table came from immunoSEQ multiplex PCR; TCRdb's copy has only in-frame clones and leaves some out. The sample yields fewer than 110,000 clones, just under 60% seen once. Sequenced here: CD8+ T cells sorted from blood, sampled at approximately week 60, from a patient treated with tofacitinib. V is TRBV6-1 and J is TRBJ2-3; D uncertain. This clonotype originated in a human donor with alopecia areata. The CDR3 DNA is TGTGCCAGCAGTGACCAGAGCACAGATACGCAGTATTTT. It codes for CASSDQSTDTQYF.